This TCR beta chain derives from a study of beta chain features in type 1 diabetes. Researchers reported sorting CD4+ naive, central memory, regulatory and stem cell-like memory cells via CD45RO/CCR7/CD25/CD127/CD95/CD27. The study's findings and limits: The naive, central memory and Treg TCRB repertoires looked more alike in patients than they did in healthy donors.

This clone was counted ten times or more. The antigen is unknown. Every isolated RNA sample was fully reverse transcribed, so sequencing captured expressed TCRB transcripts. Sequencing was performed with immunoSEQ multiplex PCR; in TCRdb, only in-frame clones are kept and a portion is missing. Of a few hundred thousand clones in the sample, approximately 15% were seen once. The sequencing sample was made of central memory CD4+ T cells from blood. This TCR was sampled from a man aged 25 to 40 in good health.

The CDR3 sequence is CASSETRGSYNEQFF. CDR3 DNA: TGTGCCAGCAGCGAAACCAGGGGATCCTACAATGAGCAGTTCTTC. The V and J genes are TRBV14 and TRBJ2-1, with D perhaps TRBD1 (6 bases). This CDR3 comprises 15 residues. The V gene lost 5 bases and the J gene lost 1 base, with 12 bases spanning the gap. Germline CDR1 and CDR2: SGHDN and FVKESK.